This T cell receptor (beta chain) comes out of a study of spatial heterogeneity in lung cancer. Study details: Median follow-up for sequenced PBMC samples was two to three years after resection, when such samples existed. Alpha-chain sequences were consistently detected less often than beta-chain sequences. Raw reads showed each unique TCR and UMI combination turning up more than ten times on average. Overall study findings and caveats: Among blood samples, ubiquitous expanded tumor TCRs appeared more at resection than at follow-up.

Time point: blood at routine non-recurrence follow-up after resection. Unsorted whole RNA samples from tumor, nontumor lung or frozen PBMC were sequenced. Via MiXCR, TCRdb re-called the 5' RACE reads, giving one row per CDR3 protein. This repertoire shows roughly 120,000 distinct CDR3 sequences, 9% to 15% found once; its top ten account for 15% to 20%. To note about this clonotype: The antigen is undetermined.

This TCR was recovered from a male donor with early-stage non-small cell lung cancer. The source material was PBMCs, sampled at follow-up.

Here the CDR3 reads CSAGMGGGLSYEQYF. Written as DNA, the CDR3 is TGCAGTGCTGGCATGGGCGGGGGGCTTTCCTACGAGCAGTACTTC. The J gene is TRBJ2-7, the V gene TRBV20-1, with 8 bases aligning to TRBD2. The CDR3 is made up of 15 amino acids. The V and J ends lost 5 bases and 1 base, in that order; junction bases with no gene match: 10. Germline CDR1 DFQATT, CDR2 SNEGSKA (reference sequence).